This TCR beta chain was captured by sequencing in a study of cytomegalovirus exposure and HLA in healthy donors. The PCR had 60 Vbeta and 13 Jbeta primers. Method: immunoSEQ multiplex PCR; TCRdb's copy keeps in-frame clones and lacks some. The data show some 120,000 clones, roughly 78% seen once. V was clipped by 3 bases and J by 0 bases, with 21 bases between them. The CDR3 has 18 amino acids. Germline lookup yields CDR1 LGHNA and CDR2 YSLEER. Sequencing input: PBMCs. The receptor was derived from a man aged 30 to 45 in good health and CMV-seronegative. The chain links TRBV4-3 to TRBJ2-7; maybe TRBD2 (5 bases). For the CDR3, the DNA is TGCGCCAGCAGCCAGCAAGTCAAGGTCGGGAAGACCTCCTACGAGCAGTACTTC. Amino acids: CASSQQVKVGKTSYEQYF.